The 21 T cell receptor beta chains below all came from one sample that was sequenced in a study of control samples from healthy donors and cancer patients. The assay was immunoSEQ multiplex PCR, and TCRdb's table has in-frame clones only and misses some. This table holds 82,000 or so clones, approximately 94% found once. Sequenced sample: blood. Receptors originate from a woman between 18 and 30 years old in good health.

The chain has TRBV27 and TRBJ1-5; TRBD1 might be the D (5 bases). The V end lost 3 bases, the J end lost 3 bases, and 9 bases lay between the germline ends. The CDR3 runs to 14 residues. In germline, CDR1 is MNHEY, CDR2 SMNVEV (reference sequence). CDR3 residues: CASSFSGPNQPQHF. CDR3 coding DNA: TGTGCCAGCAGTTTTTCAGGGCCCAATCAGCCCCAGCATTTT.

The genes are TRBV10-1 and TRBJ1-6; D is uncertain. The CDR3 is 20 residues long. The ends were cut back, 3 bases at V and 0 bases at J, with 21 bases in the middle. Looked up from germline, CDR1 is WNHNN and CDR2 is SYGVQD (reference sequence). The DNA of the CDR3 is TGCGCCAGCAGTGACCCCCCCCCTGGAGATGAGAGCTCCTATAATTCACCCCTCCACTTT. Translated, it gives CASSDPPPGDESSYNSPLHF.

The V gene is TRBV28, the J gene TRBJ1-4, with TRBD1 matching over 7 bases. The CDR3 runs 15 residues. Trimming took 4 bases from V and 3 from J; bases not matched to a gene: 5. Germline V gives CDR1 MDHEN, CDR2 SYDVKM. CDR3 amino acids: CASSYRQGPNEKLFF. CDR3 nucleotides: TGTGCCAGCAGTTACCGACAGGGTCCTAATGAAAAACTGTTTTTT.

The CDR3 region is CASSSAHRGSTDTQYF. The DNA of the CDR3 is TGTGCCAGCAGCTCAGCCCACAGGGGGAGCACAGATACGCAGTATTTT. The chain links TRBV7-6 to TRBJ2-3, with TRBD1 matching 8 bases. This CDR3 is built from 16 residues. Germline-derived CDR1 and CDR2 are SGHVS and FNYEAQ. Germline trimming cut 4 bases from V and 0 bases from J; bases unmatched to any gene: 6.

The gene calls are TRBV2 and TRBJ2-7; perhaps D is TRBD1 or TRBD2 (5 bases each). Germline values: CDR1 SNHLY, CDR2 FYNNEI. Deletions cut 7 bases from V and 3 bases from J, with 7 bases between. There are 11 residues in the CDR3. CDR3 sequence: CASKRGYEQYF. The CDR3 nucleotides are TGTGCCAGCAAGAGGGGCTACGAGCAGTACTTC.

The rearrangement joins TRBV7-2 to TRBJ1-3; no reliable D call. The CDR3 spans 15 residues. The germline gives CDR1 SGHTA, CDR2 FQGNSA. V lost 5 bases and J 0 bases, leaving 11 bases between the germline ends. The CDR3 DNA reads TGTGCCAGCAGCCTACAAGGACGCTCTGGAAACACCATATATTTT. Translation: CASSLQGRSGNTIYF.

This clone was counted between two and nine times. The V call is TRBV30, the J call TRBJ2-5; 15 nucleotides match TRBD2. The CDR3 is 17 residues long. V shed 1 base, J shed 4 bases, and the junction held 7 bases outside the gene matches. CDR1 GTSNPN and CDR2 SVGIG come from the germline V gene (reference sequence). CDR3 residues: CAWSDRTSGGAGETQYF. In nucleotides, the CDR3 is TGTGCCTGGAGTGATAGGACTAGCGGGGGGGCGGGAGAGACCCAGTACTTC. Together with reference TRBV30 and TRBJ2-5, the CDR3 gives the full variable domain: SQTIHQWPATLVQPVGSPLSLECTVEGTSNPNLYWYRQAAGRGLQLLFYSVGIGQISSEVPQNLSASRPQDRQFILSSKKLLLSDSGFYLCAWSDRTSGGAGETQYFGPGTRLLVL.

The V call is TRBV6-4, the J call TRBJ2-3; tentative D call: TRBD2 (6 bases). V was shortened by 3 bases and J by 2 bases, with 9 bases between the two germline ends. This CDR3 has 14 amino acids. Germline CDR1 reads MRHNA; CDR2 reads SNTAGT. In DNA form, the CDR3 reads TGTGCCAGCAGTGAACGGGGGTCCACAGATACGCAGTATTTT. Translated: CASSERGSTDTQYF.

This rearrangement joins TRBV5-8 to TRBJ2-7, with TRBD1 matching over 8 bases. Per the germline V gene, CDR1 is SGHTS and CDR2 is YDEGEE. CDR3 length: 12 amino acids. J gave up 5 bases and V 4 bases, and 2 bases lay outside the gene matches. In DNA, the CDR3 is TGTGCCAGCAGCGAACAGGGGGACGAGCAGTACTTC. It translates to CASSEQGDEQYF.

This clone was found once. The rearrangement joins TRBV2 to TRBJ2-2; possibly TRBD1 for D (6 bases). CDR3 length: 15 amino acids. The V and J ends lost 1 base and 8 bases respectively, with 14 bases between them. The V gene's germline CDR1 is SNHLY and CDR2 FYNNEI. As DNA, the CDR3 is TGTGCCAGCAGTGAAGTCTCAGGGGCTTATGGGGAGCTGTTTTTT. Amino acids: CASSEVSGAYGELFF.

CDR3 residues: CASRDPGGEETQYF. As DNA, the CDR3 is TGTGCCAGCAGAGACCCGGGAGGGGAAGAGACCCAGTACTTC. V usage is TRBV28 and J usage is TRBJ2-5; 8 bases are shared with TRBD2. This CDR3 is 14 amino acids long. In germline, CDR1 is MDHEN, CDR2 SYDVKM. V was pared by 6 bases and J by 3 bases, with 6 bases of the junction left unmatched.

The chain has TRBV19 and TRBJ1-5; 10 bases are shared with TRBD1. Germline values: CDR1 LNHDA, CDR2 SQIVND (reference sequence). V was pared by 1 base and J by 6 bases, with 3 bases of the junction left unmatched. The CDR3 covers 15 residues. CDR3 residues: CASSIGTGGGQPQHF. The CDR3, as DNA: TGTGCCAGTAGTATAGGGACAGGGGGTGGTCAGCCCCAGCATTTT.

The gene calls are TRBV18 and TRBJ1-6; a weak D match, TRBD1 (5 bases). The V end was cut by 2 bases, the J end by 7 bases, with 18 bases between. The CDR3 consists of 17 residues. Germline CDR1 and CDR2: KGHSH and LQKENI. The DNA for the CDR3 is TGTGCCAGCTCACCAGGATTCAGGGACCCATACAATTCACCCCTCCACTTT. Its protein is CASSPGFRDPYNSPLHF.

The rearrangement uses TRBV21-1 and TRBJ2-2; whether TRBD2, the table's D call, matches the DNA was not checked. TRBV21-1 is given as a pseudogene. The CDR3 loop spans 17 amino acids. CDR3 nucleotide sequence: TGTGCCAGCAGCACCATCTGGCTGGCGGGGGGCTACGGGGAGCTGTTTTTT. This translates into CASSTIWLAGGYGELFF.

This clone showed up just once. The genes are TRBV11-2 and TRBJ1-1, with unresolved D. V lost 6 bases, J lost 6 bases, and 17 bases lay in between. The CDR3 totals 14 residues. The V gene's germline CDR1 is SGHAT and CDR2 FQNNGV. For the CDR3, the DNA is TGTGCCAGCAGTAACCGGGATCGTACGGCTGAAGCTTTCTTT. Encoded protein: CASSNRDRTAEAFF.

The chain recombines TRBV27 with TRBJ1-2, with 7 bases that match TRBD1. The CDR3 spans 17 residues. Germline trimming cut 0 bases from V and 3 bases from J; bases unmatched to any gene: 10. The germline CDR1 and CDR2 sequences are MNHEY and SMNVEV (reference sequence). Here the CDR3 DNA reads TGTGCCAGCAGTTTATCAATTGAGGGACAGCGCTACTATGGCTACACCTTC. It codes for CASSLSIEGQRYYGYTF.

In this sample, this clone turned up once. This chain joins TRBV20-1 and TRBJ1-1, with D possibly matching TRBD1 (5 bases). The V end was cut by 3 bases, the J end by 4 bases, with 9 bases between. The CDR3 spans 12 residues. Per germline, CDR1 DFQATT and CDR2 SNEGSKA (reference sequence). The CDR3 DNA reads as TGCAGTGCTAGTGGGGACGGCACTGAAGCTTTCTTT. Protein: CSASGDGTEAFF.

The chain joins TRBV13 to TRBJ1-6; the D is unclear. The germline gives CDR1 PRHDT, CDR2 FYEKMQ (reference sequence). V lost 5 bases to trimming and J lost 8 bases, with 19 bases between them. This CDR3 contains 16 residues. CDR3 loop: CASSPPGFPQDSPLHF. Written as DNA, the CDR3 is TGTGCCAGCAGCCCGCCGGGATTTCCGCAAGATTCACCCCTCCACTTT. Together with reference TRBV13 and TRBJ1-6, the CDR3 gives the full variable domain: AAGVIQSPRHLIKEKRETATLKCYPIPRHDTVYWYQQGPGQDPQFLISFYEKMQSDKGSIPDRFSAQQFSDYHSELNMSSLELGDSALYFCASSPPGFPQDSPLHFGNGTRLTVT.

For the CDR3, the DNA is TGTGCCAGCTCACCACTAGCGGGAGACGATGAGCAGTTCTTC. Translating it yields CASSPLAGDDEQFF. V usage is TRBV18 and J usage is TRBJ2-1, with 9 bases that match TRBD2. CDR1 is KGHSH and CDR2 is LQKENI in the germline V gene. The CDR3 spans 14 residues. With V trimmed by 1 base and J by 8 bases, 3 bases remained unmatched.

The rearrangement links TRBV28 to TRBJ1-5, with no clear D. Germline assignment: CDR1 MDHEN and CDR2 SYDVKM. V was trimmed by 3 bases and J by 3 bases, leaving 27 bases between them. CDR3 length: 20 amino acids. The CDR3 loop is CASSFGGVAHRRINNQPQHF. The CDR3 DNA is TGTGCCAGCAGTTTTGGCGGGGTCGCGCATAGAAGAATAAACAATCAGCCCCAGCATTTT.

The rearrangement joins TRBV9 to TRBJ2-2, with a possible D match to TRBD1 (6 bases). V was cut by 3 bases and J by 2 bases, with 17 bases left in between. This CDR3 contains 17 residues. In germline, CDR1 is SGDLS, CDR2 YYNGEE. CDR3 in amino acids: CASSGAPGQTNTGELFF. CDR3 sequence (DNA): TGTGCCAGCAGCGGAGCCCCCGGACAGACCAACACCGGGGAGCTGTTTTTT.